These 2 T cell receptor beta chains originate from one sample sequenced in a study of cytomegalovirus exposure and HLA in healthy donors. The PCR was carried out with 60 Vbeta primers and 13 Jbeta primers. Clones were read by immunoSEQ multiplex PCR, and TCRdb kept only the in-frame ones, dropping some. The sample holds 150,000 to 200,000 clones, around three quarters seen once. The specimen was PBMCs. These receptors were collected from a woman between 25 and 40 years old in good health and CMV-seronegative.

V is TRBV7-8 and J is TRBJ2-7, with D hard to call. The CDR3 extends over 13 amino acids. The germline V gene encodes CDR1 SGHVS and CDR2 FQNEAQ. The V end was cut by 1 base, the J end by 3 bases, with 7 bases between. The CDR3 DNA reads TGTGCCAGCAGCTTAGTGGCTGTCTACGAGCAGTACTTC. Amino acid sequence: CASSLVAVYEQYF.

For the CDR3, the DNA is TGTGCCAGCAGTGACCCAGGGGGTGAGGCTAACTATGGCTACACCTTC. As protein: CASSDPGGEANYGYTF. The chain uses TRBV6-1 and TRBJ1-2; 7 bases agree with TRBD1. Germline CDR1 MNHNS, CDR2 SASEGT. This CDR3 spans 16 amino acids. Trimming cost V 3 bases and J 0 bases; bases outside gene matches: 7.